The T cell receptor (beta chain) under discussion was sequenced for a study of blood T cell repertoires in COVID-19 (dated by TCRdb to 2018 to 2021). For context, the study as a whole: Collaborator samples came from the United States, Italy and Spain and covered acute and convalescent phases of COVID-19. The prospective study material was composed of cDNA or gDNA derived from T cells, B-cell-depleted T cells, or PBMCs. Deeply sampled blood TCRbeta repertoires from subjects exposed to, actively infected with, or recovered from COVID-19 were included in the dataset. The repertoires were released in a freely available public database intended as a resource for research on the immune response to SARS-CoV-2. The samples were drawn from two sources: the first 160 participants of the ongoing ImmuneRACE study, and over 950 subjects contributed by 6 global collaborators. Sample metadata almost always included a de-identified subject ID, COVID-19 status, age in years and sex. Where available, HLA class I and class II types were taken from metadata supplied by the sample provider and were not determined by assay-based typing.

TCRbeta CDR3 regions were amplified from genomic DNA by means of the immunoSEQ Assay, a bias-controlled multiplex PCR. The paper's data handling went like this. The number of nucleated cells in each sample was estimated from the amplification of reference gene primers within the assay. To quantify the absolute abundance of each unique TCRbeta CDR3 rearrangement, sequence reads were collapsed and filtered. For each sample, productive Simpson clonality was calculated by taking the square root of Simpson's diversity index across productive rearrangements. Imported from immuneACCESS, the table was reduced by TCRdb to in-frame sequences with V and J called. These copies leave out some clones; in studies compared against another copy, an unresolved V gene accounts for under half, and the cause of the remainder is not known. V and J calls and clone size are as listed in that table; D and trimming were resolved from the DNA. This sample is represented by some 200,000 clones; approximately 84% of them were singletons. The ten largest clones capture about 7.3% of the sample.

Overall study results and their limits: The quantity of clinical and demographic metadata differed by source and by participant and was supplied without curation.

Looking up the germline V gene yields CDR1 SGHRS and CDR2 YFSETQ. The CDR3 runs 15 residues from the cysteine to the phenylalanine. CDR3 DNA is the only sequence kept; it has 45 bases, read in frame from the first base. Deletion took 3 bases off V and 0 bases off J, with a span of 10 bases between the germline ends. Of note for this clone: Which antigen it targets is not known. Base qualities were left out, and no much larger clone turns up one base away.

Whole blood was collected in K2EDTA tubes by collaborating institutions according to the institutions' own protocols. For TCRbeta analysis, collaborators shipped samples in one of three forms: frozen whole blood, isolated PBMCs, or DNA extracted from either of those sample types. The specimen was peripheral blood. The chain couples TRBV5-1 to TRBJ1-3; the D gene remains uncertain. This sequence was found in a woman aged 45-59 years with active or convalescent COVID-19. At the DNA level, the sequence is TGCGCCAGCAGCTGGACTTCTACCTCTGGAAACACCATATATTTT. Its coded protein is CASSWTSTSGNTIYF. With the portions outside the CDR3 filled from the reference TRBV5-1 and TRBJ1-3 genes, the complete variable region becomes KAGVTQTPRYLIKTRGQQVTLSCSPISGHRSVSWYQQTPGQGLQFLFEYFSETQRNKGNFPGRFSGRQFSNSRSEMNVSTLELGDSALYLCASSWTSTSGNTIYFGEGSWLTVV.